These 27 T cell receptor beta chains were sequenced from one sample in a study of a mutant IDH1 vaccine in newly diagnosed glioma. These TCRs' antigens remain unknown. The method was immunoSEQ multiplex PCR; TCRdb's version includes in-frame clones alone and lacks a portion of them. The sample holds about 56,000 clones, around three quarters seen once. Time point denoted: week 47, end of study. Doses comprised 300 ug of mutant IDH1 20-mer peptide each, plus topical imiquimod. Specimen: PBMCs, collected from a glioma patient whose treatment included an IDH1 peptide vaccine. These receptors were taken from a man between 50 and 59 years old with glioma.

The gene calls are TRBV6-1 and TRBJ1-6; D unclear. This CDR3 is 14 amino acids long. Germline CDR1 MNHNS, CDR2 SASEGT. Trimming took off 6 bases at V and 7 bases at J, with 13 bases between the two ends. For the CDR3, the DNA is TGTGCCAGCAGCGAGCGGATGGGGAATTCACCCCTCCACTTT. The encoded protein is CASSERMGNSPLHF.

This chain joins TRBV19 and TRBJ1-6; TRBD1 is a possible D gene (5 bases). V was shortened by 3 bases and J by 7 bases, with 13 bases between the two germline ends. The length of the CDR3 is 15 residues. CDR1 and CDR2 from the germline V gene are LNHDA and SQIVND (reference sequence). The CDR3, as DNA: TGTGCCAGTAGTATTGAGGGGCCGCTAAATTCACCCCTCCACTTT. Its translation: CASSIEGPLNSPLHF.

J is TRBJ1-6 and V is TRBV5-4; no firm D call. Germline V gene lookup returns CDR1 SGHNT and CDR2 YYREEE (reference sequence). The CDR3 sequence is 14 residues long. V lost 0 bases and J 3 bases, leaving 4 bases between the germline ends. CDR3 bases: TGTGCCAGCAGCTTGGGGAACTATAATTCACCCCTCCACTTT. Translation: CASSLGNYNSPLHF.

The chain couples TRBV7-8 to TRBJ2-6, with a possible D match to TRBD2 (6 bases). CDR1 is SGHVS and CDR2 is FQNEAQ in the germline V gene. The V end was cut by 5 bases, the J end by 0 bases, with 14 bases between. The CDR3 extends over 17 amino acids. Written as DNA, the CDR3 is TGTGCCAGCAGCGCCCGGGACTCAGTCTCTGGGGCCAACGTCCTGACTTTC. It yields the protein CASSARDSVSGANVLTF.

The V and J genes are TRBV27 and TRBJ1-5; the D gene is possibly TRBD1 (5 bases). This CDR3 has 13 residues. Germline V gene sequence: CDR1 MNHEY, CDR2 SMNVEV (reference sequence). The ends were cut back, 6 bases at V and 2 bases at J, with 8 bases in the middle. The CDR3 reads CASRVGGNQPQHF. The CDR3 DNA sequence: TGTGCCAGCAGGGTGGGGGGCAATCAGCCCCAGCATTTT.

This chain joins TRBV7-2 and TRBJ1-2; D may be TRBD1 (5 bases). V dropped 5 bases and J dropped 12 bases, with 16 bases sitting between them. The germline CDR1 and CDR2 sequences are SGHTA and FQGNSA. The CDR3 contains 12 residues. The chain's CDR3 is CASSQIGVLDTF. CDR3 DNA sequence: TGTGCCAGCAGCCAGATAGGGGTCCTGGACACCTTC.

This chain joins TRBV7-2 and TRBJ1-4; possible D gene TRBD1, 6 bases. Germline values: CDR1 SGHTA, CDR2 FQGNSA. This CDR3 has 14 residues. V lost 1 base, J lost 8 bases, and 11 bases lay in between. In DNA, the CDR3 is TGTGCCAGCAGCTTAGGAGGGGGTTGGGAAAAACTGTTTTTT. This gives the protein CASSLGGGWEKLFF. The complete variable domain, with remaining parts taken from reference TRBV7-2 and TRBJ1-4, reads GAGVSQSPSNKVTEKGKDVELRCDPISGHTALYWYRQSLGQGLEFLIYFQGNSAPDKSGLPSDRFSAERTGGSVSTLTIQRTQQEDSAVYLCASSLGGGWEKLFFGSGTQLSVL.

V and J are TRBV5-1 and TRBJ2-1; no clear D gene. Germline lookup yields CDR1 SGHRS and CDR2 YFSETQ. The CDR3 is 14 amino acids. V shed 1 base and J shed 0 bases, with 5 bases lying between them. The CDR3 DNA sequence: TGCGCCAGCAGCTTGCCGAGCTCCTACAATGAGCAGTTCTTC. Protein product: CASSLPSSYNEQFF.

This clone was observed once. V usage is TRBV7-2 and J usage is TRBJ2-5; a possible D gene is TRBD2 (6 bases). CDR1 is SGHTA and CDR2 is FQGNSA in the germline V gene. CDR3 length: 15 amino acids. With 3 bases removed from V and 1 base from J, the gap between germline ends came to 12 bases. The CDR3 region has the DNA TGTGCCAGCAGCTTGGGAGCGGGCCCCCAAGAGACCCAGTACTTC. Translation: CASSLGAGPQETQYF.

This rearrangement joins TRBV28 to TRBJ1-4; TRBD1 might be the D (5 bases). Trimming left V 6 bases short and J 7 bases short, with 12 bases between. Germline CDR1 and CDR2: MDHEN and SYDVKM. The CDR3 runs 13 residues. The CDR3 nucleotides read TGTGCCAGCAGGGAGGGGTTGCGTGAAAAACTGTTTTTT. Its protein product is CASREGLREKLFF.

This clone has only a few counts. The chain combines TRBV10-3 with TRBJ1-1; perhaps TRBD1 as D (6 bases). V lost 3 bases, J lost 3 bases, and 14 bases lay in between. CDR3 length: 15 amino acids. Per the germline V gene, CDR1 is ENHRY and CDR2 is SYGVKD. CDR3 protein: CAISDPPEGDTEAFF. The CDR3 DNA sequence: TGTGCCATCAGTGACCCACCCGAGGGGGACACTGAAGCTTTCTTT.

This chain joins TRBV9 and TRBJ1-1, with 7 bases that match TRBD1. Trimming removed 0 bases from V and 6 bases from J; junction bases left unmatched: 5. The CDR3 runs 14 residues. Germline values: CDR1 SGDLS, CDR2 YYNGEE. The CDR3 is CASSVEGARAEAFF. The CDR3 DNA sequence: TGTGCCAGCAGCGTAGAGGGGGCGAGGGCTGAAGCTTTCTTT.

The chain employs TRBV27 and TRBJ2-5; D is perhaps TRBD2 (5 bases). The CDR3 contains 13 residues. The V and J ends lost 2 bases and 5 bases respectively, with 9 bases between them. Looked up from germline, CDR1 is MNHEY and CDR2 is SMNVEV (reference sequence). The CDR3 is CASSLILGETQYF. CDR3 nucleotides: TGTGCCAGCAGTTTAATACTAGGGGAGACCCAGTACTTC.

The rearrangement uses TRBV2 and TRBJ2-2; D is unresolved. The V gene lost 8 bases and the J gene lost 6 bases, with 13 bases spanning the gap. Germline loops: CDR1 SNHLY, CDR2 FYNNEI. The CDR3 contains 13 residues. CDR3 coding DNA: TGTGCCAGCGGTCGGACGATCCCCGGGGAGCTGTTTTTT. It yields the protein CASGRTIPGELFF.

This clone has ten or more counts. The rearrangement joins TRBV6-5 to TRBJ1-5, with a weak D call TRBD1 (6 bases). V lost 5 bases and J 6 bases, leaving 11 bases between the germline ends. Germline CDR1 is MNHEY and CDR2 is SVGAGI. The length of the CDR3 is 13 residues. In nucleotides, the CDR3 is TGTGCCAGCAGTCCATCCAGGGGTCAGCCCCAGCATTTT. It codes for CASSPSRGQPQHF.

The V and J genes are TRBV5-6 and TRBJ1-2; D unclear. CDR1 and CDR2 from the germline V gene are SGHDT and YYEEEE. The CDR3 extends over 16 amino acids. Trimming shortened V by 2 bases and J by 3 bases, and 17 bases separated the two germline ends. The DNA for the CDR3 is TGTGCCAGCAGCTTAAAGATACGGATCCCATACTATGGCTACACCTTC. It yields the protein CASSLKIRIPYYGYTF.

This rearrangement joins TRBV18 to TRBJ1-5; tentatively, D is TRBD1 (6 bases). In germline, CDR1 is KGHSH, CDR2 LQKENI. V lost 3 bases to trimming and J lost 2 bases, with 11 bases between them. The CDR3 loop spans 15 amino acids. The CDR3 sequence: CASSPSGARNQPQHF. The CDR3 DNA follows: TGTGCCAGCTCACCCTCGGGGGCCCGCAATCAGCCCCAGCATTTT.

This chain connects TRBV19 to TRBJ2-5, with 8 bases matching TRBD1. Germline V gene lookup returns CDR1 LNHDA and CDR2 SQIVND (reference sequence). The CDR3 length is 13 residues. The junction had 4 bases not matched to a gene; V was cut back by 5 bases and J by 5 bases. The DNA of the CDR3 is TGTGCCAGTAGTGACAGGGGCAGGGAGACCCAGTACTTC. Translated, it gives CASSDRGRETQYF.

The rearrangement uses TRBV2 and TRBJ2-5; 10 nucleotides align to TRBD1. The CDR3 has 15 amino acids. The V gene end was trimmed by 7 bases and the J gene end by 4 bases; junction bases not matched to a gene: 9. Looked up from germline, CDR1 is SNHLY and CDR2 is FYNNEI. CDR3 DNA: TGTGCCAGCACGGGAGGACAGGGGGTTCGAGAGACCCAGTACTTC. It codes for CASTGGQGVRETQYF.

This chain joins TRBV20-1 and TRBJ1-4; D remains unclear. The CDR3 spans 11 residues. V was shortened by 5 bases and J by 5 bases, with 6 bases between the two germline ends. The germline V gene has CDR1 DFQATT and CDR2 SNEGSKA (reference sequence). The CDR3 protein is CSAEKNEKLFF. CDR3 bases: TGCAGTGCTGAAAAAAATGAAAAACTGTTTTTT.

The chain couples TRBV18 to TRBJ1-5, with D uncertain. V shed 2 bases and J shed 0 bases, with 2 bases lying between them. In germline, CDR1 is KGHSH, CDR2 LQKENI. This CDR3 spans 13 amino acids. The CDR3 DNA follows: TGTGCCAGCTCACCAGATAGCAATCAGCCCCAGCATTTT. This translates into CASSPDSNQPQHF. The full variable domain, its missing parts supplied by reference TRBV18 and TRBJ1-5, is NAGVMQNPRHLVRRRGQEARLRCSPMKGHSHVYWYRQLPEEGLKFMVYLQKENIIDESGMPKERFSAEFPKEGPSILRIQQVVRGDSAAYFCASSPDSNQPQHFGDGTRLSIL.

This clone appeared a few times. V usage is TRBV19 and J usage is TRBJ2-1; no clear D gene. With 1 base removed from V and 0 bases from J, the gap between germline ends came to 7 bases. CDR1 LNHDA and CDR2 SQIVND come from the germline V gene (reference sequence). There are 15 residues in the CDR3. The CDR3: CASSIARVSYNEQFF. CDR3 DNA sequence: TGTGCCAGTAGTATAGCTCGAGTCTCCTACAATGAGCAGTTCTTC.

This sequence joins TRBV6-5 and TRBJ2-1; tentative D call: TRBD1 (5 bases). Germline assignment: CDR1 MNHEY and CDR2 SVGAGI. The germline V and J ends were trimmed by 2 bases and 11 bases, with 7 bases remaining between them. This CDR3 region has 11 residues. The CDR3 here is CASSYKGKQFF. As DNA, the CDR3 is TGTGCCAGCAGTTACAAGGGGAAGCAGTTCTTC.

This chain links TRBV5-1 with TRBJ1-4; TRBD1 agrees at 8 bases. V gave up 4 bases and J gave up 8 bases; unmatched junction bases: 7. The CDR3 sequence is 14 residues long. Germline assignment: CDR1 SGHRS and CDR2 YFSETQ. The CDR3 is CASSPGQGREKLFF. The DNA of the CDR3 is TGCGCCAGCAGCCCTGGACAGGGAAGAGAAAAACTGTTTTTT.

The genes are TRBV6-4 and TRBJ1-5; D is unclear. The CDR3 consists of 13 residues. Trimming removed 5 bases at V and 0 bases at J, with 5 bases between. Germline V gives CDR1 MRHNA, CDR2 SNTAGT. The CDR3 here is CASSQNSNQPQHF. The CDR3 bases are TGTGCCAGCAGTCAGAATAGCAATCAGCCCCAGCATTTT.

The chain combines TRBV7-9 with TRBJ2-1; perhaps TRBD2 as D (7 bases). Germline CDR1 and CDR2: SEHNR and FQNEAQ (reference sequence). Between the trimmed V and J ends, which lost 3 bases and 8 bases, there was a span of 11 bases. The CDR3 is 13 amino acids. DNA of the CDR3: TGTGCCAGCAGCTTGGCGGGGGCGGATGAGCAGTTCTTC. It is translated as CASSLAGADEQFF.

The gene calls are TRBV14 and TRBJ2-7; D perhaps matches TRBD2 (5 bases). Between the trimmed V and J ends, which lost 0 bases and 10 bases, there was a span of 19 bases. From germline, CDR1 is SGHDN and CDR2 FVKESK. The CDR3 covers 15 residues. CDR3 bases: TGTGCCAGCAGCCAAGATCCTAGCTATGCGTTCTGCCAGTACTTC. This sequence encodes CASSQDPSYAFCQYF.